Following are 21 T cell receptor beta chains from one sample sequenced in a study of T cell responses to AZD1222 COVID-19 vaccine. Data came from immunoSEQ multiplex PCR; TCRdb stores just in-frame clones and leaves some out. The data contain around 150,000 clones, about 80% of them seen just once; the ten biggest clones take up 4.1%. The sample here was peripheral blood, taken on day 0 of AZD1222 vaccination. These receptors came from an adult in good health.

J is TRBJ1-5 and V is TRBV19, with TRBD1 as a possible D gene (6 bases). The V and J ends lost 5 bases and 1 base respectively, with 18 bases between them. The CDR3 consists of 17 residues. Germline CDR1 is LNHDA and CDR2 is SQIVND (reference sequence). The CDR3 is CASSGPARQASNQPQHF. The CDR3 DNA reads as TGTGCCAGTAGTGGACCGGCGCGACAGGCGAGCAATCAGCCCCAGCATTTT.

The chain has TRBV14 and TRBJ1-1, with TRBD1 as a possible D gene (5 bases). The ends were cut back, 4 bases at V and 1 base at J, with 13 bases in the middle. CDR3 length equals 15 residues. CDR1 and CDR2 (germline): SGHDN, FVKESK. The CDR3 reads CASSPARASNTEAFF. The CDR3 DNA is TGTGCCAGCAGCCCCGCCAGGGCTTCGAACACTGAAGCTTTCTTT.

This chain links TRBV3-1 (or the pseudogene TRBV3-2) with TRBJ2-1, with D possibly called TRBD1 or TRBD2 (5 bases each). The CDR3 consists of 12 residues. Germline V gene sequence: CDR1 LGHDT, CDR2 YNNKEL (reference sequence). Trimming removed 1 base from V and 12 bases from J, with 10 bases in between. CDR3 sequence: CASSQGGERQFF. For the CDR3, the DNA is TGTGCCAGCAGCCAAGGAGGGGAGAGGCAGTTCTTC.

The chain is built from TRBV27 and TRBJ1-1, with D possibly TRBD1 on 5 matching bases. Germline CDR1 reads MNHEY; CDR2 reads SMNVEV (reference sequence). V lost 4 bases, J lost 3 bases, and 9 bases lay in between. The CDR3 is 13 residues long. DNA for the CDR3: TGTGCCAGCAGTTCCCGCAGGGACACTGAAGCTTTCTTT. Its translation: CASSSRRDTEAFF.

The V and J genes are TRBV5-1 and TRBJ1-4, with TRBD1 identical over 7 bases. Germline V gene data show CDR1 as SGHRS and CDR2 as YFSETQ. V shed 0 bases, J shed 7 bases, and the junction held 6 bases outside the gene matches. This CDR3 comprises 15 residues. Written as DNA, the CDR3 is TGCGCCAGCAGCTTGGCGACAGGGCCCGGTGAAAAACTGTTTTTT. This gives the protein CASSLATGPGEKLFF.

The chain recombines TRBV6-4 with TRBJ2-5; tentatively, D is TRBD1 (6 bases). Germline assignment: CDR1 MRHNA and CDR2 SNTAGT. The CDR3 consists of 16 residues. Deletions cut 6 bases from V and 1 base from J, with 18 bases between. The CDR3 protein is CASRTHGTQTQETQYF. The DNA of the CDR3 is TGTGCCAGCAGGACTCACGGGACACAGACCCAAGAGACCCAGTACTTC.

The chain combines TRBV6-1 with TRBJ1-2; 7 nucleotides match TRBD1. The CDR3 extends over 12 amino acids. CDR1 MNHNS and CDR2 SASEGT come from the germline V gene. Trimming at V came to 5 bases and at J to 8 bases, leaving 5 bases not matched to a gene. The CDR3 DNA reads TGTGCCAGCAGTCCGGGGACAGTAGGCTACACCTTC. Amino acids: CASSPGTVGYTF.

The chain employs TRBV18 and TRBJ1-1; D gene ambiguous. The CDR3 consists of 14 residues. Trimming cost V 5 bases and J 1 base, with 11 bases left between them. Germline CDR1 is KGHSH and CDR2 is LQKENI. CDR3 sequence reads: CASSTLNRNTEAFF. The CDR3, as DNA: TGTGCCAGCTCAACATTGAACAGGAACACTGAAGCTTTCTTT.

This chain links TRBV5-1 with TRBJ2-4; no reliable D call. V was pared by 4 bases and J by 0 bases, with 17 bases between. Germline V CDR1 and CDR2: SGHRS, YFSETQ. This CDR3 is built from 17 residues. DNA of the CDR3: TGCGCCAGCAGCCCGCCTGAGGCAGCTTCAGCCAAAAACATTCAGTACTTC. As protein: CASSPPEAASAKNIQYF.

The chain couples TRBV27 to TRBJ2-7; D call uncertain. Germline assignment: CDR1 MNHEY and CDR2 SMNVEV (reference sequence). V gave up 9 bases and J gave up 7 bases, with 4 bases separating them. This CDR3 has 8 amino acids. The chain's CDR3 is CARGEQYF. DNA for the CDR3: TGTGCCAGGGGGGAGCAGTACTTC.

The chain links TRBV7-2 to TRBJ2-1; TRBD2 is a possible D gene (5 bases). Germline assignment: CDR1 SGHTA and CDR2 FQGNSA. The CDR3 has 13 amino acids. V was trimmed by 1 base and J by 9 bases, leaving 10 bases between them. CDR3 nucleotide sequence: TGTGCCAGCAGCTTAGGATTAGCGACTGAGCAGTTCTTC. It translates to CASSLGLATEQFF.

This rearrangement joins TRBV20-1 to TRBJ2-7, with D maybe TRBD2 (6 bases). V lost 3 bases, J lost 0 bases, and 15 bases lay in between. The germline CDR1 and CDR2 sequences are DFQATT and SNEGSKA (reference sequence). The CDR3 covers 15 residues. The CDR3 DNA sequence: TGCAGTGCTAGTAGCCCAGCGGAGGGCTCCTACGAGCAGTACTTC. Protein sequence: CSASSPAEGSYEQYF.

This clone was counted once. V usage is TRBV18 and J usage is TRBJ1-5; 8 bases are a match to TRBD1. Germline CDR1 reads KGHSH; CDR2 reads LQKENI. The CDR3 runs 17 residues. V was clipped by 2 bases and J by 7 bases; unmatched bases: 13. DNA for the CDR3: TGTGCCAGCTCACCAACTCCGGACAGGGCGGTTGGCCAGCCCCAGCATTTT. Translating gives CASSPTPDRAVGQPQHF. Full variable domain (missing parts from reference TRBV18 and TRBJ1-5): NAGVMQNPRHLVRRRGQEARLRCSPMKGHSHVYWYRQLPEEGLKFMVYLQKENIIDESGMPKERFSAEFPKEGPSILRIQQVVRGDSAAYFCASSPTPDRAVGQPQHFGDGTRLSIL.

The chain recombines TRBV5-1 with TRBJ2-3, with TRBD2 matching over 7 bases. This CDR3 contains 15 residues. V trimming: 4 bases; J trimming: 1 base; junction bases outside the gene matches: 6. Germline assignment: CDR1 SGHRS and CDR2 YFSETQ. CDR3 in amino acids: CASSLSGDRTDTQYF. In nucleotides, the CDR3 is TGCGCCAGCAGCCTGAGCGGGGATCGCACAGATACGCAGTATTTT. The entire variable domain, with the rest obtained from reference TRBV5-1 and TRBJ2-3, is as follows: KAGVTQTPRYLIKTRGQQVTLSCSPISGHRSVSWYQQTPGQGLQFLFEYFSETQRNKGNFPGRFSGRQFSNSRSEMNVSTLELGDSALYLCASSLSGDRTDTQYFGPGTRLTVL.

This sequence joins TRBV19 and TRBJ1-2; a possible D gene is TRBD1 (6 bases). Germline V CDR1 and CDR2: LNHDA, SQIVND (reference sequence). The CDR3 spans 13 residues. Trimming removed 6 bases at V and 3 bases at J, with 11 bases between. The CDR3 DNA sequence: TGTGCCAGTAGGCGAGCAGGGGACTATGGCTACACCTTC. It translates to CASRRAGDYGYTF.

The chain couples TRBV27 to TRBJ2-7; 8 positions match TRBD2. Looked up from germline, CDR1 is MNHEY and CDR2 is SMNVEV (reference sequence). This CDR3 comprises 14 residues. J was trimmed by 2 bases and V by 6 bases; bases with no gene match: 6. The CDR3 DNA sequence: TGTGCCAGCAGAGCGGGGGCCTATCCCTACGAGCAGTACTTC. This sequence encodes CASRAGAYPYEQYF.

The chain has TRBV18 and TRBJ2-2; D unresolved. Germline V lookup: CDR1 KGHSH, CDR2 LQKENI. V lost 1 base and J lost 2, with 11 bases in between. CDR3 length: 16 amino acids. The CDR3 DNA reads as TGTGCCAGCTCACCACGTCTGGCAGCAAACACCGGGGAGCTGTTTTTT. Protein: CASSPRLAANTGELFF.

J is TRBJ2-2 and V is TRBV11-2; 8 bases agree with TRBD1. J gave up 0 bases and V 1 base, and 4 bases lay outside the gene matches. CDR1 and CDR2 from the germline V gene are SGHAT and FQNNGV. The CDR3 has 17 amino acids. For the CDR3, the DNA is TGTGCCAGCAGCTTAGTCGTCAGGGGGCCGAACACCGGGGAGCTGTTTTTT. As protein: CASSLVVRGPNTGELFF.

The genes are TRBV6-1 and TRBJ1-1; no definite D call. V was pared by 1 base and J by 5 bases, with 11 bases between. Germline CDR1 MNHNS, CDR2 SASEGT. CDR3 size: 14 residues. CDR3 DNA: TGTGCCAGCAGTGAAGGGAGACGGGAAACTGAAGCTTTCTTT. Its protein product is CASSEGRRETEAFF.

The CDR3 sequence is CASSPVGGDSYGYTF. The CDR3 DNA reads as TGTGCCAGCAGCCCCGTCGGAGGGGACAGTTATGGCTACACCTTC. The rearrangement uses TRBV9 and TRBJ1-2; 7 bases are a match to TRBD1. The junction had 11 bases not matched to a gene; V was cut back by 4 bases and J by 5 bases. The CDR3 is made up of 15 amino acids. Germline loops: CDR1 SGDLS, CDR2 YYNGEE.

The V call is TRBV19, the J call TRBJ2-6; D is uncertain. Trimming shortened V by 7 bases and J by 0 bases, and 7 bases separated the two germline ends. This CDR3 has 14 amino acids. Germline lookup yields CDR1 LNHDA and CDR2 SQIVND (reference sequence). The DNA of the CDR3 is TGTGCCAGTAATCAGCTCTCTGGGGCCAACGTCCTGACTTTC. This translates into CASNQLSGANVLTF.